The source of this T cell receptor beta chain is a study of T cells in Graves' hyperthyroidism and ophthalmopathy (dated by TCRdb to between 2019 and 2020). A note on the overall study: Peripheral blood was sampled at the time of initial diagnosis, prior to any treatment. According to the paper, TCR Vbeta CDR3 sequencing was carried out on approximately 140 peripheral blood samples, which came from over 40 ophthalmopathy, approximately 72 hyperthyroidism and roughly 17 progressor patients. The roughly 91 discovery patients were randomly split 7:3 into training and test sets. Prospective prediction of ophthalmopathy was tested in an independent validation cohort consisting of about 19 hyperthyroidism patients and more than 15 patients who later progressed to ophthalmopathy. The study also compared thyroid tissue and blood T-cell repertoires from a handful of Graves' hyperthyroidism patients. After blood sampling, hyperthyroidism patients were treated with methimazole at a starting dose of 30 mg daily, and ophthalmopathy patients were treated with high-dose intravenous methylprednisolone. To identify distinguishing TCR V-J signatures, a discovery cohort of 95 to 100 patients was used, comprising some 43 with Graves' ophthalmopathy and around 57 with stable Graves' hyperthyroidism.

This clonotype showed up many times. No antigen is known for it. No much larger clone is present one base from it, and per-base qualities are unavailable. Results the study describes overall, beyond this receptor: Ophthalmopathy was separated from stable hyperthyroidism by a 13 V-J signature model, with around 90% sensitivity and approximately 81% specificity obtained in cross-validation and 80%/75% obtained in testing. No statistical method was used to fix the sample size in advance, and group allocation was not hidden from the investigators. Most expanded thyroid clonotypes (frequency above 0.001) were also detected in blood, a finding suggesting that blood repertoires may reflect thyroid immune responses. In validation, progression to ophthalmopathy was predicted by the model with roughly 71% sensitivity and roughly 76% specificity, a median of 6.5 months before onset.

Trimming costs V 2 bases and J 0 bases, and their ends lie 15 bases apart. The CDR3 starts with the cysteine, ends with the phenylalanine, and has 16 residues. Only the CDR3 DNA is retained, 48 bases long and in frame from the first base. The germline V gene (reference sequence) gives CDR1 as GTSNPN and CDR2 as SVGIG. Moderately to severely active disease, a Clinical Activity Score of at least 3, a NOSPECS grade of at least 4, and a duration under 3 months were present in ophthalmopathy patients. Patients with uncontrolled infections, other autoimmune diseases, pregnancy or lactation were excluded. Clinical symptoms, serum thyroxine and TRAb, thyroid ultrasound, and orbital computed tomography formed the basis for the diagnoses. PBMCs were isolated from about 9 ml of fresh peripheral blood by Ficoll-Paque density gradient centrifugation. Total RNA was extracted using Trizol reagent, and RNA quality was assessed on an Agilent 2100 Bioanalyzer.

The TCR beta CDR3 regions were amplified from RNA transcripts. The TCR CDR3 was subjected to a first round of RT-PCR using the HTBI primer set and the Qiagen OneStep RT-PCR kit. Libraries were constructed in a second round of multiplex PCR, after which size selection and purification were carried out. Sequencing of the libraries was done on an Illumina HiSeq2000 using paired-end 100 bp reads. Concerning the study's data processing: Raw data were processed with SOAPnuke, discarding reads with adapters, uncalled bases, mean Phred below 15, or no exact constant-primer or identifier match. COPE v1.2.5 was used to merge the high-quality paired reads, and each unique nucleotide sequence was defined as a clonotype. MiTCR v1.1 was used to align the clonotypes against IMGT TRBV, TRBD and TRBJ reference segments. Analysis was restricted to V-J combinations with a frequency above 0.0001, which covered roughly 99% of repertoires. A TCS score was defined as the ratio of F50 (clonal expansion) to E x V (chaos), with BLOSUM62-based TCRdist applied between CDR3 peptides within each V-J. Welch's t-statistics and random forest reduced roughly 540 V-J features to fewer than 15, which were used in a naive Bayes classifier (R e1071). Using fastp at Q25 and MiXCR, TCRdb reprocessed the public reads and kept productive beta chains. Each CDR3 protein gets just one entry, which takes the most common genes and DNA from the rows behind it. The V and J calls come from TCRdb's annotation, not from the publication. A total of a few hundred thousand distinct CDR3 sequences appear in this sample, more than 15% of them only once. The top ten clones comprise around 3.3% of the sample.

The sample consisted of blood. The chain is made from TRBV30 and TRBJ2-3; TRBD1 is a possible D gene, resting on 6 matching bases. The sequence was collected from a woman aged 40 to 55 with Graves' ophthalmopathy. The CDR3 reads as follows: CAWSLVQGFSTDTQYF. The DNA is TGTGCCTGGAGTTTAGTACAGGGATTCAGCACAGATACGCAGTATTTT.